These 31 T cell receptor beta chains were sequenced from one sample in a study of T cells in Graves' hyperthyroidism and ophthalmopathy. What was amplified from RNA transcripts were TCR beta CDR3 regions. First-round RT-PCR with HTBI primers amplified the TCR CDR3 region. TCRdb reanalysed the multiplex PCR reads using MiXCR and keeps one entry per CDR3 protein. The table shows some 150,000 distinct CDR3 sequences, with less than 25% occurring only once. Material: blood. These receptors were collected from a woman aged 50 to 65 with Graves' hyperthyroidism that later progressed to Graves' ophthalmopathy.

This clonotype was counted only a few times. This chain uses TRBV12-3 or TRBV12-4 with TRBJ1-4, with 7 bases aligning to TRBD1. CDR3 size: 14 residues. The V segment lost 3 bases and the J segment 4 bases; nucleotides outside the gene matches: 2. The CDR3 nucleotides are TGTGCCAGCAGTTTCAGGGGGGGTAATGAAAAACTGTTTTTT. Translating gives CASSFRGGNEKLFF.

This chain joins TRBV28 and TRBJ1-1; 10 bases map to TRBD1. J was trimmed by 1 base and V by 5 bases; bases with no gene match: 4. CDR1 MDHEN and CDR2 SYDVKM come from the germline V gene. CDR3 length equals 15 residues. The CDR3 coding sequence is TGTGCCAGCAGTCGAGGACAGGGGGGGAACACTGAAGCTTTCTTT. Translating gives CASSRGQGGNTEAFF.

This chain joins TRBV6-4 and TRBJ1-1, with a weak D call TRBD1 (6 bases). Germline V lookup: CDR1 MRHNA, CDR2 SNTAGT. The CDR3 is 14 amino acids. V shed 8 bases and J shed 1 base, with 14 bases lying between them. The DNA of the CDR3 is TGTGCCAGCTCGCAGACAGGTGAGAACACTGAAGCTTTCTTT. It codes for CASSQTGENTEAFF.

The chain uses TRBV28 and TRBJ2-3, with a weak D call TRBD2 (6 bases). This CDR3 comprises 16 residues. V was pared by 6 bases and J by 0 bases, with 16 bases between. Germline-derived CDR1 and CDR2 are MDHEN and SYDVKM. In nucleotides, the CDR3 is TGTGCCAGCAGGACGCGCGGACTATCTAGCACAGATACGCAGTATTTT. Its protein product is CASRTRGLSSTDTQYF. Drawing the rest from reference TRBV28 and TRBJ2-3, the complete variable domain is DVKVTQSSRYLVKRTGEKVFLECVQDMDHENMFWYRQDPGLGLRLIYFSYDVKMKEKGDIPEGYSVSREKKERFSLILESASTNQTSMYLCASRTRGLSSTDTQYFGPGTRLTVL.

This clonotype was observed many times. This chain links TRBV6-1 with TRBJ2-7, with D perhaps TRBD1 (5 bases). The CDR3 loop spans 15 amino acids. Trimming removed 7 bases from V and 7 bases from J, with 23 bases in between. Germline V gene lookup returns CDR1 MNHNS and CDR2 SASEGT. The CDR3 DNA follows: TGTGCCAGCAAAGCCCAGGGTTCATCGGTGGGGGAGCAGTACTTC. Translating it yields CASKAQGSSVGEQYF.

This clonotype was observed at least ten times. This chain links TRBV28 with TRBJ2-3; D unresolved. Germline V gene sequence: CDR1 MDHEN, CDR2 SYDVKM. This CDR3 is built from 15 residues. Trimming cost V 3 bases and J 0 bases, with 10 bases left between them. CDR3 amino acids: CASSFPSISTDTQYF. The CDR3 DNA is TGTGCCAGCAGTTTTCCCTCAATAAGCACAGATACGCAGTATTTT.

This clonotype came up many times. The gene calls are TRBV3-1 and TRBJ1-2; D gene uncertain. The germline V gene has CDR1 LGHDT and CDR2 YNNKEL (reference sequence). The V end was cut by 0 bases, the J end by 8 bases, with 16 bases between. This CDR3 has 15 amino acids. CDR3: CASSQDLLWGKGYTF. For the CDR3, the DNA is TGTGCCAGCAGCCAAGATCTGCTGTGGGGAAAAGGCTACACCTTC.

Many counts were recorded for this clonotype. The chain employs TRBV2 and TRBJ1-2, with 10 bases lining up with TRBD1. Germline loops: CDR1 SNHLY, CDR2 FYNNEI. V was clipped by 7 bases and J by 6 bases; unmatched bases: 8. The CDR3 runs to 14 residues. CDR3 sequence (DNA): TGTGCCAGCACCGAGGACAGGGGGTTCAATGGCTACACCTTC. Translation gives CASTEDRGFNGYTF.

At least ten counts were recorded for this clonotype. This chain joins TRBV9 and TRBJ2-1; tentatively, D is TRBD2 (6 bases). V lost 3 bases, J lost 4 bases, and 11 bases lay in between. Germline V lookup: CDR1 SGDLS, CDR2 YYNGEE. This CDR3 is 14 amino acids long. The CDR3 reads CASSGSGTYNEQFF. In DNA, the CDR3 is TGTGCCAGCAGCGGTAGCGGTACTTACAATGAGCAGTTCTTC.

The chain recombines TRBV19 with TRBJ1-3; D gene uncertain. There are 15 residues in the CDR3. The germline V gene encodes CDR1 LNHDA and CDR2 SQIVND (reference sequence). V lost 4 bases and J 2 bases, leaving 12 bases between the germline ends. This chain's CDR3 is CASSTIGQPGNTIYF. The CDR3 nucleotides read TGTGCCAGTAGTACGATCGGGCAACCTGGAAACACCATATATTTT.

This clonotype was counted at least ten times. The rearrangement joins TRBV6-1 to TRBJ2-3, with no clear D. The germline gives CDR1 MNHNS, CDR2 SASEGT. V shed 7 bases and J shed 4 bases, with 18 bases lying between them. The CDR3 is made up of 15 amino acids. The CDR3 region is CASKLKAAGPDTQYF. The CDR3 DNA reads as TGTGCCAGCAAACTAAAGGCCGCCGGCCCAGATACGCAGTATTTT.

The chain carries TRBV10-3 and TRBJ2-5; D is ambiguous. Germline CDR1 ENHRY, CDR2 SYGVKD. This CDR3 has 12 residues. V was trimmed by 0 bases and J by 7 bases, leaving 6 bases between them. CDR3 sequence: CAISESWGTQYF. CDR3 nucleotide sequence: TGTGCCATCAGTGAGTCCTGGGGGACCCAGTACTTC.

This clonotype was seen only once. In DNA, the CDR3 is TGCAGTGCTAGTAAGGGGCGAGCAAGGGCGAACACTGAAGCTTTCTTT. It is translated as CSASKGRARANTEAFF. The genes are TRBV20-1 and TRBJ1-1, with D tentatively TRBD1 (5 bases). Germline CDR1 and CDR2: DFQATT and SNEGSKA (reference sequence). This CDR3 spans 16 amino acids. V lost 3 bases and J lost 1, with 18 bases in between.

This clonotype was detected only a few times. The chain uses TRBV18 and TRBJ2-1; D possibly corresponds to TRBD2 (5 bases). Germline V gene lookup returns CDR1 KGHSH and CDR2 LQKENI. V lost 0 bases to trimming and J lost 10 bases, with 16 bases between them. The CDR3 covers 15 residues. The CDR3 DNA follows: TGTGCCAGCTCACCACCTAAGGAGCGGTTCCCGGAGCAGTTCTTC. Amino acid sequence: CASSPPKERFPEQFF. Combining the CDR3 with reference TRBV18 and TRBJ2-1 gives the whole variable domain NAGVMQNPRHLVRRRGQEARLRCSPMKGHSHVYWYRQLPEEGLKFMVYLQKENIIDESGMPKERFSAEFPKEGPSILRIQQVVRGDSAAYFCASSPPKERFPEQFFGPGTRLTVL.

This clonotype occurred once. The genes are TRBV11-2 and TRBJ1-1; 8 bases map to TRBD1. The germline gives CDR1 SGHAT, CDR2 FQNNGV. Trimming cost V 5 bases and J 0 bases; bases outside gene matches: 5. This CDR3 has 15 residues. Written as DNA, the CDR3 is TGTGCCAGCAGCATAGGGGACAGGATGAACACTGAAGCTTTCTTT. This encodes CASSIGDRMNTEAFF. The whole variable domain, filled in from reference TRBV11-2 and TRBJ1-1, reads EAGVAQSPRYKIIEKRQSVAFWCNPISGHATLYWYQQILGQGPKLLIQFQNNGVVDDSQLPKDRFSAERLKGVDSTLKIQPAKLEDSAVYLCASSIGDRMNTEAFFGQGTRLTVV.

In its sample, this clonotype was seen many times. The J gene is TRBJ2-6, the V gene TRBV30; TRBD2 matches 7 bases. J was trimmed by 0 bases and V by 3 bases; bases with no gene match: 8. The CDR3 is 17 amino acids. Per the germline V gene, CDR1 is GTSNPN and CDR2 is SVGIG (reference sequence). The CDR3 region has the DNA TGTGCCTGGAGGGAGAGGAGGGACTACTCTGGGGCCAACGTCCTGACTTTC. Protein product: CAWRERRDYSGANVLTF.

This clonotype was observed at least ten times. J is TRBJ1-2 and V is TRBV11-2; tentative D call: TRBD1 (6 bases). The germline CDR1 and CDR2 sequences are SGHAT and FQNNGV. The CDR3 sequence is 15 residues long. The V end lost 3 bases, the J end lost 5 bases, and 16 bases lay between the germline ends. The CDR3 DNA sequence: TGTGCCAGCAGCTTTCTGCGGGCAGGGGAGTATGGCTACACCTTC. Its protein product is CASSFLRAGEYGYTF.

The V and J genes are TRBV4-2 and TRBJ2-1; no firm D call. The CDR3 runs to 15 residues. Deletions cut 0 bases from V and 8 bases from J, with 14 bases between. Germline CDR1 LGHNA, CDR2 YNFKEQ. The chain's CDR3 is CASSQEGRPGDEQFF. The CDR3 region has the DNA TGTGCCAGCAGCCAAGAAGGACGGCCTGGGGATGAGCAGTTCTTC.

This clonotype came up many times. The V and J genes are TRBV5-1 and TRBJ2-2; 10 nucleotides agree with TRBD2. Germline CDR1 is SGHRS and CDR2 is YFSETQ. This CDR3 is 18 amino acids long. V lost 1 base and J lost 6; bases outside the gene matches: 12. The chain's CDR3 is CASSLLSSGSPTPGELFF. Here the CDR3 DNA reads TGCGCCAGCAGCTTGCTGTCTAGCGGGAGTCCTACACCCGGGGAGCTGTTTTTT.

This clonotype occurred many times. The chain carries TRBV4-1 and TRBJ1-2; D uncertain. This CDR3 has 15 amino acids. The V gene lost 2 bases and the J gene lost 5 bases, with 15 bases spanning the gap. Germline CDR1 reads MGHRA; CDR2 reads YSYEKL. CDR3 protein: CASSQLTAQAYGYTF. The CDR3 nucleotides read TGCGCCAGCAGCCAACTTACGGCTCAGGCTTATGGCTACACCTTC.

This chain joins TRBV28 and TRBJ2-7; 8 bases align to TRBD1. CDR3 length: 14 residues. V shed 6 bases, J shed 1 base, and the junction held 5 bases outside the gene matches. The germline V gene has CDR1 MDHEN and CDR2 SYDVKM. CDR3 sequence (DNA): TGTGCCAGCAGACTAACAGGGGGTTCCTACGAGCAGTACTTC. Translation: CASRLTGGSYEQYF. Complete variable domain (other parts from reference TRBV28 and TRBJ2-7): DVKVTQSSRYLVKRTGEKVFLECVQDMDHENMFWYRQDPGLGLRLIYFSYDVKMKEKGDIPEGYSVSREKKERFSLILESASTNQTSMYLCASRLTGGSYEQYFGPGTRLTVT.

V usage is TRBV5-1 and J usage is TRBJ1-2, with 7 bases matching TRBD1. CDR1 and CDR2 (germline): SGHRS, YFSETQ. The V segment lost 2 bases and the J segment 5 bases; nucleotides outside the gene matches: 9. The CDR3 contains 15 residues. CDR3 region: CASSLPGQKSYGYTF. The CDR3 DNA sequence: TGCGCCAGCAGCTTACCGGGACAGAAAAGTTATGGCTACACCTTC.

This clonotype was detected many times. The chain employs TRBV5-8 and TRBJ2-1; 7 nucleotides agree with TRBD1. CDR1 and CDR2 from the germline V gene are SGHTS and YDEGEE. After removal of 2 bases from V and 2 bases from J, the junction contained 4 bases not matched to a gene. This CDR3 contains 15 residues. The CDR3 DNA reads as TGTGCCAGCAGCTTAGACAGGGACCCCTACAATGAGCAGTTCTTC. Translation: CASSLDRDPYNEQFF.

This clonotype occurred a few times. The rearrangement uses TRBV27 and TRBJ2-7; the D is unclear. Germline CDR1 and CDR2: MNHEY and SMNVEV (reference sequence). Trimming cost V 6 bases and J 1 base, with 16 bases left between them. There are 15 residues in the CDR3. This CDR3 is CASSLMSASSYEQYF. CDR3 nucleotide sequence: TGTGCCAGCAGCCTAATGAGCGCATCATCCTACGAGCAGTACTTC.

This clonotype is labeled as medium-sized. The chain combines TRBV2 with TRBJ1-5; the D gene is possibly TRBD1 (6 bases). The germline V gene encodes CDR1 SNHLY and CDR2 FYNNEI. Trimming removed 5 bases from V and 13 bases from J, with 12 bases in between. The CDR3 sequence is 11 residues long. CDR3: CASSIQGWQHF. For the CDR3, the DNA is TGTGCCAGCAGTATACAGGGATGGCAGCATTTT.

This clonotype showed up many times. The rearrangement links TRBV29-1 to TRBJ2-5, with 7 bases identical to TRBD1. The CDR3 covers 14 residues. Germline CDR1 is SQVTM and CDR2 is ANQGSEA. V was clipped by 7 bases and J by 1 base; unmatched bases: 9. CDR3 sequence (DNA): TGCAGCGCCAGACGAGGGACAGCCCAAGAGACCCAGTACTTC. Encoded protein: CSARRGTAQETQYF.

The sample holds many counts of this clonotype. The V and J genes are TRBV29-1 and TRBJ1-1, with D hard to call. V lost 1 base and J lost 4, with 10 bases in between. Germline CDR1 SQVTM, CDR2 ANQGSEA. The CDR3 contains 13 residues. CDR3 amino acids: CSVEAGGATEAFF. CDR3 coding DNA: TGCAGCGTTGAAGCGGGAGGCGCCACTGAAGCTTTCTTT.

Comment on this clonotype: A read error is possible here, since a much larger clone lies one base away. The rearrangement uses TRBV2 and TRBJ2-1; D gene uncertain. Germline lookup yields CDR1 SNHLY and CDR2 FYNNEI. CDR3 length: 15 amino acids. The CDR3 DNA reads TGTGCCGGCAGTGAAGAGCTTAGCTCCTACAATGAGCAGTTCTTC. Translated: CAGSEELSSYNEQFF.

This clonotype was seen many times. The chain joins TRBV11-2 to TRBJ1-1, with TRBD1 matching over 7 bases. The CDR3 is 14 amino acids. Unmatched junction bases numbered 5, after V lost 5 bases and J lost 2 bases. Germline CDR1 is SGHAT and CDR2 is FQNNGV. The CDR3 loop reads CASSAHRGNTEAFF. As DNA, the CDR3 is TGTGCCAGCAGCGCGCACAGGGGTAACACTGAAGCTTTCTTT.

This clonotype was picked up a small number of times. V is TRBV7-3 and J is TRBJ2-2, with D perhaps TRBD2 (6 bases). Trimming left V 2 bases short and J 6 bases short, with 19 bases between. The CDR3 spans 17 residues. From germline, CDR1 is SGHTA and CDR2 FQGTGA. The CDR3 spells CASSLSTSSLYPGELFF. In DNA, the CDR3 is TGTGCCAGCAGCTTATCAACTAGCTCGTTGTATCCCGGGGAGCTGTTTTTT.

This clonotype was recorded many times. V and J are TRBV20-1 and TRBJ2-5, with 11 positions matching TRBD2. CDR1 and CDR2 (germline): DFQATT, SNEGSKA (reference sequence). V shed 1 base, J shed 5 bases, and the junction held 6 bases outside the gene matches. The CDR3 totals 15 residues. In DNA, the CDR3 is TGCAGTGCTAGAGGGCTAGCGGGAGGTTCCGAGACCCAGTACTTC. This translates into CSARGLAGGSETQYF.